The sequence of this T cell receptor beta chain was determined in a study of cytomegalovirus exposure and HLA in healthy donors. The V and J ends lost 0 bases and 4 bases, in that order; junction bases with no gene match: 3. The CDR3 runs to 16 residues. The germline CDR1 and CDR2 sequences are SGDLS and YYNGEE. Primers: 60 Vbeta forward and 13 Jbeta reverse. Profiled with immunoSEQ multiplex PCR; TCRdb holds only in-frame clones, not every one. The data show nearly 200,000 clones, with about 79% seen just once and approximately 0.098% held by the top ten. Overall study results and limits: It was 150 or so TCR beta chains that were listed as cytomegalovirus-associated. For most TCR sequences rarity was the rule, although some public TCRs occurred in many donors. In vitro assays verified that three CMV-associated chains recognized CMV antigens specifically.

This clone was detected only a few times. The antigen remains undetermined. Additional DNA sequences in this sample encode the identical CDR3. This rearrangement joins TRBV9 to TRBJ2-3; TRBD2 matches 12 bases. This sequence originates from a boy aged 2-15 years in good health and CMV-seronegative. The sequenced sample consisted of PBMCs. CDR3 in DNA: TGTGCCAGCAGCGTAGCTAGCGGGGGGGCCGCAGATACGCAGTATTTT. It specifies CASSVASGGAADTQYF. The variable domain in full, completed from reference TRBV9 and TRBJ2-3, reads DSGVTQTPKHLITATGQRVTLRCSPRSGDLSVYWYQQSLDQGLQFLIQYYNGEERAKGNILERFSAQQFPDLHSELNLSSLELGDSALYFCASSVASGGAADTQYFGPGTRLTVL.